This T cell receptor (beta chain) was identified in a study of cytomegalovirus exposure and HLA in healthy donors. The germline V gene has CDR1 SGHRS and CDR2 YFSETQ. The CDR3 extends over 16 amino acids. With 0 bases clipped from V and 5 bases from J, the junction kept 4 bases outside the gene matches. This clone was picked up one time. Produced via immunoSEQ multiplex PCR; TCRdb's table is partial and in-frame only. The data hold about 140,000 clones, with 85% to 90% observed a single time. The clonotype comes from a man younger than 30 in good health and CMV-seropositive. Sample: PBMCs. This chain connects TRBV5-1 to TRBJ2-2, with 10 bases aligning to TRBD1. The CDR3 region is CASSLGQGASTGELFF. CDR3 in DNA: TGCGCCAGCAGCTTGGGACAGGGGGCATCTACCGGGGAGCTGTTTTTT.